The 14 T cell receptor beta chains presented below share a single source sample, sequenced in a study of blood T cell repertoires in COVID-19. Sequenced by immunoSEQ multiplex PCR; TCRdb stores in-frame clones only, minus some. This repertoire shows 150,000 to 200,000 clones, roughly nine tenths found once; its top ten account for about 7%. Input material: peripheral blood. These receptors were taken from a woman of 80 years or more in a cohort sampled during active or convalescent COVID-19.

The chain employs TRBV7-2 and TRBJ1-5; D gene ambiguous. The V end lost 5 bases, the J end lost 4 bases, and 15 bases lay between the germline ends. This CDR3 is 15 amino acids long. Germline V gene lookup returns CDR1 SGHTA and CDR2 FQGNSA. The CDR3 DNA follows: TGTGCCAGCAGCCCATGGGCTACCGCGAATCAGCCCCAGCATTTT. It translates to CASSPWATANQPQHF.

This clone was recorded only once. The V gene is TRBV2, the J gene TRBJ2-2, with D maybe TRBD1 (5 bases). The CDR3 runs to 17 residues. Per the germline V gene, CDR1 is SNHLY and CDR2 is FYNNEI. The V end lost 3 bases, the J end lost 1 base, and 15 bases lay between the germline ends. For the CDR3, the DNA is TGTGCCAGCAGTGATGGATTCGGCAGGGTGAACACCGGGGAGCTGTTTTTT. Protein sequence: CASSDGFGRVNTGELFF.

This chain connects TRBV5-1 to TRBJ2-3; D is undetermined. V was clipped by 4 bases and J by 2 bases, with 11 bases between them. From germline, CDR1 is SGHRS and CDR2 YFSETQ. CDR3 length: 14 residues. CDR3 amino acids: CASSPGQDTDTQYF. CDR3 bases: TGCGCCAGCAGCCCTGGCCAGGACACAGATACGCAGTATTTT.

This chain links TRBV28 with TRBJ1-2, with D possibly being TRBD1 (6 bases). Germline-derived CDR1 and CDR2 are MDHEN and SYDVKM. The V end lost 8 bases, the J end lost 4 bases, and 17 bases lay between the germline ends. CDR3 size: 14 residues. The CDR3 sequence is CASERGGNGYGYTF. The CDR3 coding sequence is TGTGCCAGCGAAAGGGGGGGGAACGGCTATGGCTACACCTTC.

In its sample, this clone was seen a few times. CDR3 amino acids: CASSYFADRAGSGNQPQHF. CDR3 bases: TGTGCCAGCAGTTACTTCGCGGACAGGGCAGGGTCGGGGAATCAGCCCCAGCATTTT. The chain joins TRBV6-2 or TRBV6-3 to TRBJ1-5, with 8 bases that match TRBD1. The CDR3 is 19 amino acids. Per germline, CDR1 MNHEY and CDR2 SVGEGT. The V segment lost 1 base and the J segment 4 bases; nucleotides outside the gene matches: 15.

The chain recombines TRBV6-2 or TRBV6-3 with TRBJ1-2; 10 bases agree with TRBD1. Germline values: CDR1 MNHEY, CDR2 SVGEGT. The CDR3 consists of 15 residues. V was clipped by 4 bases and J by 4 bases; unmatched bases: 6. The CDR3 here is CASSSWTGGAYGYTF. In DNA form, the CDR3 reads TGTGCCAGCAGTTCCTGGACAGGGGGGGCCTATGGCTACACCTTC.

This chain links TRBV7-2 with TRBJ2-7, with D possibly matching TRBD1 (6 bases). Between the trimmed V and J ends, which lost 4 bases and 3 bases, there was a span of 7 bases. CDR3 size: 12 residues. Per the germline V gene, CDR1 is SGHTA and CDR2 is FQGNSA. This CDR3 is CASSSTGYEQYF. The DNA of the CDR3 is TGTGCCAGCAGCTCGACAGGCTACGAGCAGTACTTC.

This chain uses TRBV28 with TRBJ2-2; 7 positions match TRBD2. CDR1 is MDHEN, CDR2 SYDVKM, per germline. J was trimmed by 1 base and V by 5 bases; bases with no gene match: 1. This CDR3 comprises 14 residues. Written as DNA, the CDR3 is TGTGCCAGCAGTGAGCGGGGGAACACCGGGGAGCTGTTTTTT. Its translation: CASSERGNTGELFF. Combining the CDR3 with reference TRBV28 and TRBJ2-2 gives the whole variable domain DVKVTQSSRYLVKRTGEKVFLECVQDMDHENMFWYRQDPGLGLRLIYFSYDVKMKEKGDIPEGYSVSREKKERFSLILESASTNQTSMYLCASSERGNTGELFFGEGSRLTVL.

The chain uses TRBV24-1 and TRBJ1-5; D unclear. Trimming shortened V by 8 bases and J by 1 base, and 11 bases separated the two germline ends. The CDR3 extends over 14 amino acids. Germline lookup yields CDR1 KGHDR and CDR2 SFDVKD. As DNA, the CDR3 is TGTGCCACCACGGGAGACGGCAGCAATCAGCCCCAGCATTTT. Its translation: CATTGDGSNQPQHF.

The count of this clone is one. The V call is TRBV7-2, the J call TRBJ2-3; 7 bases match TRBD2. The CDR3 runs 19 residues. Looked up from germline, CDR1 is SGHTA and CDR2 is FQGNSA. V dropped 4 bases and J dropped 1; count of bases not matched to a gene: 17. This chain's CDR3 is CASSSPLGGGWYGTDTQYF. The CDR3 bases are TGTGCCAGCAGCTCCCCCCTCGGCGGGGGTTGGTATGGCACAGATACGCAGTATTTT.

The chain has TRBV27 and TRBJ1-2, with TRBD1 matching over 11 bases. The CDR3 is 14 amino acids. CDR1 is MNHEY, CDR2 SMNVEV, per germline (reference sequence). With 5 bases clipped from V and 8 bases from J, the junction kept 7 bases outside the gene matches. CDR3 region: CASSKRDRGKGYTF. CDR3 DNA: TGTGCCAGCAGTAAGCGGGACAGGGGGAAAGGCTACACCTTC.

This chain joins TRBV10-3 and TRBJ1-5; 9 bases fit TRBD1. Germline V gene lookup returns CDR1 ENHRY and CDR2 SYGVKD. Trimming removed 10 bases from V and 5 bases from J; junction bases left unmatched: 12. The CDR3 covers 15 residues. CDR3 bases: TGTGCCACTGGAGCGGGACAGGGAATATATCAGCCCCAGCATTTT. Its protein is CATGAGQGIYQPQHF.

This clone was seen a single time. The rearrangement uses TRBV3-1 (or the pseudogene TRBV3-2) and TRBJ2-7; TRBD2 aligns across 10 bases. The CDR3 has 14 amino acids. Germline trimming cut 5 bases from V and 2 bases from J; bases unmatched to any gene: 3. Germline assignment: CDR1 LGHDT and CDR2 YNNKEL (reference sequence). CDR3 DNA: TGTGCCAGCAGCTCAAGCGGGAGGGCCTACGAGCAGTACGTC. Translating gives CASSSSGRAYEQYV.

The chain employs TRBV5-5 and TRBJ1-1, with TRBD1 matching over 9 bases. V was pared by 1 base and J by 5 bases, with 6 bases of the junction left unmatched. CDR3 size: 15 residues. Germline V lookup: CDR1 SGHKS, CDR2 YYEKEE (reference sequence). In nucleotides, the CDR3 is TGTGCCAGCAGCTTGATGACAGGGGGTTTGACTGAAGCTTTCTTT. Protein product: CASSLMTGGLTEAFF.